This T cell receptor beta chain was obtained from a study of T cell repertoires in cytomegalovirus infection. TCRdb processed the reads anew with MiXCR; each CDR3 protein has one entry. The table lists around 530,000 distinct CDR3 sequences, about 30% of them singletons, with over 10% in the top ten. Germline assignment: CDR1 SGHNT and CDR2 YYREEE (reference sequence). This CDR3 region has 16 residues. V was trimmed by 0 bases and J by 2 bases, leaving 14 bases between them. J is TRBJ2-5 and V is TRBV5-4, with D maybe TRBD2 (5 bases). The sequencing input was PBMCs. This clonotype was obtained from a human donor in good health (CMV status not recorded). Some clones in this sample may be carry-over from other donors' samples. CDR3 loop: CASSLAPGTGQETQYF. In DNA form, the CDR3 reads TGTGCCAGCAGCTTGGCTCCCGGCACGGGACAAGAGACCCAGTACTTC.